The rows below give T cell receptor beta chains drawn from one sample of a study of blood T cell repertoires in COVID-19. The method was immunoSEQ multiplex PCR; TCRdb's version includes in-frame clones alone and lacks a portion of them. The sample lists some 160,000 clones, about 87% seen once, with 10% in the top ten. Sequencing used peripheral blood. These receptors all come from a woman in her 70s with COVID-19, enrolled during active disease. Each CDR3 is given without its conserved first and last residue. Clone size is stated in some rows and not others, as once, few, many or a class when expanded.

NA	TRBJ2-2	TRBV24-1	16	ATSEGLAGGRRAGELF
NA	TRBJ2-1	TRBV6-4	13	ASSDRTGSYNEQF
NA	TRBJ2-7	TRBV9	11	ASSPQATYEQY
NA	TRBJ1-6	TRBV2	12	ASITGTVNSPLH
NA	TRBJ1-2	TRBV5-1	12	ASSLDQADYGYT
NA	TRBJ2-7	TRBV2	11	ASRELLHYEQY
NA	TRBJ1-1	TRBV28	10	ASTTANTEAF
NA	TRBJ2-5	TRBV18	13	ASSPGQGFPETQY
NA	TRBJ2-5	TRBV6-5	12	ASRTSGYKETQY
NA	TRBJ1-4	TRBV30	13	AWSTPGQVIGKLF
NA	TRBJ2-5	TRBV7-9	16	ASSTSTASGGHEETQY
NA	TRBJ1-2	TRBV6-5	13	ASSYSVAGNYGYT
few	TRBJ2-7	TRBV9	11	ASSGQVTNEQY
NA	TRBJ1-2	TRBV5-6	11	ASSSPSFYGYT
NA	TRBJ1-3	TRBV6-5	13	ASSSPGNSGNTIY
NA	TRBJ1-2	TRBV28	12	ASSFPGEIYGYT
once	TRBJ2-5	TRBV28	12	ASSSDRVRETQY
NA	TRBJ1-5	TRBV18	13	ASSPRQVSNQPQH
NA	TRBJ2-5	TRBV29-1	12	SVEALERKETQY
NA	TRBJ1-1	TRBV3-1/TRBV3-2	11	ASSQTQGTEAF
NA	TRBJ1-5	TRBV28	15	ASSPRTGGYSNQPQH
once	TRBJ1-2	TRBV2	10	ASSSQVSGYT